These 26 T cell receptor beta chains came from one sample sequenced in a study of blood T cell repertoires in COVID-19. Measured with immunoSEQ multiplex PCR; TCRdb has only the in-frame clones, and not every one. In the table there are roughly 200,000 clones, around nine tenths of which are singletons. The sequencing sample was made of peripheral blood. The receptors were gathered from a man aged 18 to 30 with active or convalescent COVID-19.

The J gene is TRBJ2-1, the V gene TRBV5-4, with 9 bases lining up with TRBD2. The CDR3 runs to 15 residues. Germline-derived CDR1 and CDR2 are SGHNT and YYREEE (reference sequence). V lost 4 bases and J lost 8; bases outside the gene matches: 10. The CDR3 DNA reads as TGTGCCAGCAGCGGACAGCGGGGGGTAATCGATGAGCAGTTCTTC. Translating gives CASSGQRGVIDEQFF.

The genes are TRBV28 and TRBJ2-2, with D hard to call. CDR1 and CDR2 from the germline V gene are MDHEN and SYDVKM. The CDR3 runs 15 residues. V was trimmed by 0 bases and J by 1 base, leaving 6 bases between them. The CDR3 bases are TGTGCCAGCAGTTTATGGGCCCTGAACACCGGGGAGCTGTTTTTT. Amino acids: CASSLWALNTGELFF.

The rearrangement links TRBV28 to TRBJ1-1, with 10 bases fitting TRBD1. This CDR3 comprises 17 residues. CDR1 is MDHEN and CDR2 is SYDVKM in the germline V gene. Trimming at V came to 3 bases and at J to 4 bases, leaving 11 bases not matched to a gene. The CDR3 region is CASSLRTGTGVGTEAFF. The CDR3 DNA reads as TGTGCCAGCAGTTTGCGGACCGGGACAGGGGTGGGCACTGAAGCTTTCTTT.

This chain links TRBV24-1 with TRBJ1-2; 10 bases align to TRBD1. From germline, CDR1 is KGHDR and CDR2 SFDVKD. This CDR3 is 15 amino acids long. J was trimmed by 7 bases and V by 4 bases; bases with no gene match: 8. The CDR3 nucleotides are TGTGCCACCAGTGAAACGACAGGGGGCCTTAGTGGCTACACCTTC. Protein sequence: CATSETTGGLSGYTF.

The rearrangement joins TRBV7-2 to TRBJ2-3; 7 bases map to TRBD2. The CDR3 length is 13 residues. CDR1 and CDR2 from the germline V gene are SGHTA and FQGNSA. With V trimmed by 5 bases and J by 5 bases, 4 bases remained unmatched. The CDR3 region has the DNA TGTGCCAGCAGCCCGGCTAGCGGAGATACGCAGTATTTT. Translating it yields CASSPASGDTQYF.

The chain combines TRBV19 with TRBJ2-7; tentatively, D is TRBD1 (5 bases). CDR3 length: 13 residues. Germline V gene lookup returns CDR1 LNHDA and CDR2 SQIVND (reference sequence). The V and J ends lost 1 base and 6 bases respectively, with 10 bases between them. CDR3 nucleotides: TGTGCCAGTAGTATAGGGGGCAGCACCGAGCAGTACTTC. Its translation is CASSIGGSTEQYF.

The chain is built from TRBV2 and TRBJ2-1; no definite D call. The germline V and J ends were trimmed by 5 bases and 8 bases, with 13 bases remaining between them. This CDR3 is built from 13 residues. Germline assignment: CDR1 SNHLY and CDR2 FYNNEI. The CDR3 nucleotides are TGTGCCAGCAGTTTAGACTGGGTCGATGAGCAGTTCTTC. Translation: CASSLDWVDEQFF.

The rearrangement links TRBV14 to TRBJ2-1; 11 nucleotides match TRBD2. The V segment lost 7 bases and the J segment 1 base; nucleotides outside the gene matches: 3. Per the germline V gene, CDR1 is SGHDN and CDR2 is FVKESK. This CDR3 has 15 amino acids. CDR3 DNA: TGTGCCAGCACCCTAGCGGGAGGTTCCTACAATGAGCAGTTCTTC. This codes for CASTLAGGSYNEQFF.

A single count supports this clone. This sequence joins TRBV27 and TRBJ2-1; no clear D gene. The CDR3 has 16 amino acids. Germline-derived CDR1 and CDR2 are MNHEY and SMNVEV (reference sequence). V was clipped by 0 bases and J by 0 bases, with 9 bases between them. The CDR3 sequence is CASSLSVASSYNEQFF. DNA for the CDR3: TGTGCCAGCAGTTTATCGGTAGCAAGCTCCTACAATGAGCAGTTCTTC.

This rearrangement joins TRBV9 to TRBJ2-1; the D gene is possibly TRBD2 (6 bases). This CDR3 region has 15 residues. The germline V gene encodes CDR1 SGDLS and CDR2 YYNGEE. V gave up 0 bases and J gave up 7 bases, with 14 bases separating them. The CDR3 sequence is CASSVAGVVRNEQFF. In DNA form, the CDR3 reads TGTGCCAGCAGCGTAGCGGGAGTAGTTCGGAATGAGCAGTTCTTC.

This clone was counted a single time. The CDR3 reads CASSVGLAETQYF. In DNA, the CDR3 is TGTGCCAGCAGCGTGGGACTAGCGGAGACCCAGTACTTC. The chain carries TRBV7-8 and TRBJ2-5, with TRBD2 identical over 10 bases. J lost 5 bases, V lost 5 bases, and 2 bases had no gene match. Germline V CDR1 and CDR2: SGHVS, FQNEAQ. The CDR3 sequence is 13 residues long.

The J gene is TRBJ2-7, the V gene TRBV5-4, with 7 positions matching TRBD1. CDR1 is SGHNT, CDR2 YYREEE, per germline (reference sequence). J gave up 0 bases and V 4 bases, and 7 bases lay outside the gene matches. CDR3 size: 15 residues. DNA for the CDR3: TGTGCCAGCAGCCCGGGACAGTCCAGCTCCTACGAGCAGTACTTC. This codes for CASSPGQSSSYEQYF.

CDR3 amino acids: CASSMGRENTEAFF. CDR3 bases: TGTGCCAGTAGTATGGGGAGGGAGAACACTGAAGCTTTCTTT. This rearrangement joins TRBV19 to TRBJ1-1, with D unresolved. The CDR3 length is 14 residues. Trimming removed 3 bases from V and 1 base from J, with 9 bases in between. In germline, CDR1 is LNHDA, CDR2 SQIVND (reference sequence).

This chain links TRBV7-2 with TRBJ1-2; TRBD1 matches 7 bases. This CDR3 is 14 amino acids long. The V gene end was trimmed by 1 base and the J gene end by 5 bases; junction bases not matched to a gene: 4. Germline V CDR1 and CDR2: SGHTA, FQGNSA. CDR3 DNA: TGTGCCAGCAGCTTAGGGCCAGGGGGATATGGCTACACCTTC. Protein product: CASSLGPGGYGYTF. The entire variable domain, with the rest obtained from reference TRBV7-2 and TRBJ1-2, is as follows: GAGVSQSPSNKVTEKGKDVELRCDPISGHTALYWYRQSLGQGLEFLIYFQGNSAPDKSGLPSDRFSAERTGGSVSTLTIQRTQQEDSAVYLCASSLGPGGYGYTFGSGTRLTVV.

The chain combines TRBV19 with TRBJ1-5, with 7 bases identical to TRBD1. Losses at the gene ends were 5 bases for V and 1 base for J; bases not matched to a gene: 5. The CDR3 has 15 residues. From germline, CDR1 is LNHDA and CDR2 SQIVND (reference sequence). The CDR3 nucleotides are TGTGCCAGTAGTCGGGACAGAATAAGCAATCAGCCCCAGCATTTT. Residues: CASSRDRISNQPQHF. Together with reference TRBV19 and TRBJ1-5, the CDR3 gives the full variable domain: DGGITQSPKYLFRKEGQNVTLSCEQNLNHDAMYWYRQDPGQGLRLIYYSQIVNDFQKGDIAEGYSVSREKKESFPLTVTSAQKNPTAFYLCASSRDRISNQPQHFGDGTRLSIL.

The chain has TRBV6-2 or TRBV6-3 and TRBJ2-7; 10 nucleotides match TRBD2. This CDR3 has 16 amino acids. The germline gives CDR1 MNHEY, CDR2 SVGEGT. J was trimmed by 0 bases and V by 5 bases; bases with no gene match: 7. The CDR3 region has the DNA TGTGCCAGCAGTCCGTTCGGACTAGCGGACTCCTACGAGCAGTACTTC. Protein sequence: CASSPFGLADSYEQYF.

This chain connects TRBV3-1 (or the pseudogene TRBV3-2) to TRBJ1-6; D remains unclear. This CDR3 has 13 residues. V was clipped by 0 bases and J by 10 bases, with 7 bases between them. Germline-derived CDR1 and CDR2 are LGHDT and YNNKEL (reference sequence). This CDR3 is CASSQEVQSPLHF. The CDR3 coding sequence is TGTGCCAGCAGCCAAGAGGTGCAGTCACCCCTCCACTTT.

The chain has TRBV3-1 (or the pseudogene TRBV3-2) and TRBJ2-7; TRBD1 might be the D (6 bases). V shed 0 bases and J shed 4 bases, with 13 bases lying between them. The CDR3 consists of 15 residues. From germline, CDR1 is LGHDT and CDR2 YNNKEL (reference sequence). CDR3 sequence reads: CASSQDTGLQYEQYF. In DNA, the CDR3 is TGTGCCAGCAGCCAAGACACAGGGCTACAATACGAGCAGTACTTC.

The V gene is TRBV27, the J gene TRBJ2-7; the D gene is possibly TRBD1 (5 bases). V lost 3 bases and J lost 4, with 16 bases in between. The CDR3 runs 15 residues. The germline CDR1 and CDR2 sequences are MNHEY and SMNVEV (reference sequence). The CDR3 DNA sequence: TGTGCCAGCAGTTTGTTTGGGGCCCCGTTTTACGAGCAGTACTTC. Translation gives CASSLFGAPFYEQYF.

V gene TRBV7-3 combines with J gene TRBJ1-1; a weak D match, TRBD1 (5 bases). CDR3 length equals 16 residues. V gave up 1 base and J gave up 0 bases, with 12 bases separating them. From germline, CDR1 is SGHTA and CDR2 FQGTGA. CDR3 in amino acids: CASSLSPGTLNTEAFF. Written as DNA, the CDR3 is TGTGCCAGCAGCTTAAGTCCCGGGACTTTGAACACTGAAGCTTTCTTT. Combining the CDR3 with reference TRBV7-3 and TRBJ1-1 gives the whole variable domain GAGVSQTPSNKVTEKGKYVELRCDPISGHTALYWYRQSLGQGPEFLIYFQGTGAADDSGLPNDRFFAVRPEGSVSTLKIQRTERGDSAVYLCASSLSPGTLNTEAFFGQGTRLTVV.

The gene calls are TRBV11-3 and TRBJ2-2; D remains unclear. The CDR3 has 12 amino acids. In germline, CDR1 is SGHNT, CDR2 YENEEA. Trimming removed 3 bases at V and 6 bases at J, with 5 bases between. The CDR3 DNA reads TGTGCCAGCAGCTTGAGATCCGGGGAGCTGTTTTTT. Translating it yields CASSLRSGELFF.

The chain is built from TRBV4-1 and TRBJ1-4; TRBD1 matches 9 bases. This CDR3 has 18 residues. Trimming took 3 bases from V and 8 from J; bases not matched to a gene: 16. Germline V gene data show CDR1 as MGHRA and CDR2 as YSYEKL. The CDR3 sequence is CASSQELQGAGVREKLFF. As DNA, the CDR3 is TGCGCCAGCAGCCAGGAATTACAGGGGGCAGGGGTTCGAGAAAAACTGTTTTTT.

The chain recombines TRBV11-2 with TRBJ2-4; D call uncertain. The CDR3 contains 14 residues. Per the germline V gene, CDR1 is SGHAT and CDR2 is FQNNGV. Trimming took off 5 bases at V and 3 bases at J, with 11 bases between the two ends. The DNA of the CDR3 is TGTGCCAGCAGCCCCTCCGATAGCAAAAACATTCAGTACTTC. Amino acids: CASSPSDSKNIQYF. Looking up the rest from reference TRBV11-2 and TRBJ2-4 gives the full variable domain: EAGVAQSPRYKIIEKRQSVAFWCNPISGHATLYWYQQILGQGPKLLIQFQNNGVVDDSQLPKDRFSAERLKGVDSTLKIQPAKLEDSAVYLCASSPSDSKNIQYFGAGTRLSVL.

The chain carries TRBV24-1 and TRBJ2-1; D is unresolved. This CDR3 has 11 amino acids. Trimming removed 4 bases from V and 8 bases from J, with 5 bases in between. In germline, CDR1 is KGHDR, CDR2 SFDVKD. The CDR3 here is CATSDSYEQFF. Here the CDR3 DNA reads TGTGCCACCAGTGACTCCTATGAGCAGTTCTTC.

The rearrangement uses TRBV7-7 and TRBJ2-1; TRBD2 aligns across 7 bases. Germline V lookup: CDR1 SSHAT, CDR2 FNYEAQ (reference sequence). V trimming: 2 bases; J trimming: 5 bases; junction bases outside the gene matches: 6. CDR3 size: 15 residues. CDR3 coding DNA: TGTGCCAGCAGCTTACGTTGGGGGGGGGACAATGAGCAGTTCTTC. Its protein is CASSLRWGGDNEQFF.

This clone was found a few times. The DNA of the CDR3 is TGTGCCATCAGTGAAAGCGGGAGGGAAACCAAAAACATTCAGTACTTC. This sequence encodes CAISESGRETKNIQYF. The chain joins TRBV10-3 to TRBJ2-4, with TRBD2 identical over 10 bases. Losses at the gene ends were 3 bases for V and 2 bases for J; bases not matched to a gene: 4. Germline CDR1 reads ENHRY; CDR2 reads SYGVKD. The CDR3 loop spans 16 amino acids.